The rows below give T cell receptor beta chains drawn from one sample of a study of blood T cell repertoires in COVID-19. Produced via immunoSEQ multiplex PCR; TCRdb's table is partial and in-frame only. The sample comprises 95,000 to 100,000 clones, roughly 85% of which are singletons, and 1.5% to 2% rests with the top ten. Sequencing input: peripheral blood. These receptors came from a woman in her 70s with active or convalescent COVID-19. Both conserved end residues are part of each CDR3. A D gene is named only where the DNA matches it firmly. Some rows have no size entry. The others give once, few or many, or a class for an expanded clone.

abundance,d_gene,j_gene,len,v_gene,CDR3aa,CDR3nt
-,TRBD1,TRBJ2-7,15,TRBV18,CASSPSGQGFYEQYF,TGTGCCAGCTCACCATCGGGACAGGGATTTTACGAGCAGTACTTC
-,-,TRBJ1-1,15,TRBV30,CAWLGTRGGTSEAFF,TGTGCCTGGTTGGGGACTCGGGGAGGAACATCTGAAGCTTTCTTT
-,TRBD2,TRBJ2-1,14,TRBV10-2,CASSGLAGGLEQFF,TGCGCCAGCAGTGGACTAGCGGGGGGGCTCGAGCAGTTCTTC
-,TRBD1,TRBJ2-2,18,TRBV28,CASSLYILRRQGLRELFF,TGTGCCAGCAGTTTATATATTCTTCGGCGACAGGGGTTGAGGGAGCTGTTTTTT
once,TRBD1,TRBJ2-7,16,TRBV24-1,CATSDSRAGGKDEQYF,TGTGCCACCAGTGATTCGCGGGCAGGGGGTAAGGACGAGCAGTACTTC
-,TRBD1,TRBJ2-7,14,TRBV2,CATSRDRVTYEQYF,TGTGCCACCAGCCGGGACAGGGTAACCTACGAGCAGTACTTC
-,-,TRBJ1-5,13,TRBV2,CASGPRPNQPQHF,TGTGCCAGCGGGCCCCGTCCCAATCAGCCCCAGCATTTT
-,-,TRBJ1-3,15,TRBV1,CTSRHGGRSGNTIYF,TGCACCAGCAGGCACGGGGGGAGATCTGGAAACACCATATATTTT
-,-,TRBJ2-5,12,TRBV3-1/TRBV3-2,CASSQASETQYF,TGTGCCAGCAGCCAAGCGAGTGAGACCCAGTACTTC
few,-,TRBJ1-6,15,TRBV5-5,CASSLGGRGNSPLHF,TGTGCCAGCAGCTTGGGGGGGCGAGGTAATTCACCCCTCCACTTT
many,-,TRBJ1-2,13,TRBV19,CASSRTDQDGYTF,TGTGCCAGTAGCAGGACAGACCAAGATGGCTACACCTTC
-,TRBD2,TRBJ2-1,14,TRBV5-6,CASNPLAGPNEQFF,TGTGCCAGCAACCCACTAGCGGGCCCCAATGAGCAGTTCTTC
-,-,TRBJ2-5,13,TRBV29-1,CSVAPTFKETQYF,TGCAGCGTTGCCCCGACTTTTAAAGAGACCCAGTACTTC
-,-,TRBJ2-3,12,TRBV29-1,CSVENAGDTQYF,TGCAGCGTTGAAAATGCGGGAGATACGCAGTATTTT
-,TRBD1,TRBJ1-1,13,TRBV12-3/TRBV12-4,CASSLGQGTEAFF,TGTGCCAGCAGTCTCGGACAGGGCACTGAAGCTTTCTTT
-,TRBD1,TRBJ1-2,17,TRBV7-8,CASSLAQRQGANYGYTF,TGTGCCAGCAGCTTAGCCCAGCGACAGGGAGCTAACTATGGCTACACCTTC
-,-,TRBJ1-2,12,TRBV20-1,CSASRGAKGYTF,TGCAGTGCTAGTAGGGGCGCAAAGGGCTACACCTTC
-,TRBD1,TRBJ2-5,15,TRBV5-1,CASSLDPTGEKTQYF,TGCGCCAGCAGCTTGGACCCGACAGGGGAGAAGACCCAGTACTTC
-,-,TRBJ2-3,15,TRBV28,CASIDSRRGTDTQYF,TGTGCCAGCATCGATAGCCGTCGGGGCACAGATACGCAGTATTTT
-,TRBD2,TRBJ2-1,16,TRBV28,CASSPSLAGGWNEQFF,TGTGCCAGCAGTCCCTCGCTAGCGGGAGGTTGGAATGAGCAGTTCTTC
-,-,TRBJ1-2,15,TRBV28,CASSLWGGTQGGYTF,TGTGCCAGCAGTTTATGGGGGGGGACCCAGGGTGGCTACACCTTC
-,-,TRBJ2-3,15,TRBV6-5,CASSYSGGGSDTQYF,TGTGCCAGCAGTTACTCGGGGGGAGGTTCAGATACGCAGTATTTT
once,TRBD1,TRBJ1-2,13,TRBV11-2,CASSPGGNYGYTF,TGTGCCAGCAGCCCAGGGGGTAACTATGGCTACACCTTC
-,TRBD1,TRBJ1-1,13,TRBV3-1/TRBV3-2,CASSQRDRVGAFF,TGTGCCAGCAGCCAAAGGGACAGGGTAGGCGCTTTCTTT
-,-,TRBJ1-5,14,TRBV7-2,CASSQQGRYQPQHF,TGTGCCAGCAGTCAACAGGGAAGATATCAGCCCCAGCATTTT
few,TRBD2,TRBJ2-1,15,TRBV2,CASSRSGSSYNEQFF,TGTGCCAGCAGTCGAAGCGGGAGCTCCTACAATGAGCAGTTCTTC
-,-,TRBJ1-4,16,TRBV18,CASSPLVSGLNEKLFF,TGTGCCAGCTCACCTCTCGTCTCGGGACTTAATGAAAAACTGTTTTTT
-,TRBD1,TRBJ2-7,14,TRBV7-2,CASSLVAGGDEQYF,TGTGCCAGCAGCTTAGTGGCAGGGGGCGACGAGCAGTACTTC
few,-,TRBJ2-3,14,TRBV25-1,CASSGWGRTDTQYF,TGTGCCAGCAGTGGGTGGGGCCGCACAGATACGCAGTATTTT
-,-,TRBJ1-1,14,TRBV9,CASSVETKNTEAFF,TGTGCCAGCAGCGTAGAGACAAAGAACACTGAAGCTTTCTTT
-,-,TRBJ2-7,16,TRBV14,CASSQARGALSYEQYF,TGTGCCAGCAGCCAAGCTAGGGGCGCGTTATCCTACGAGCAGTACTTC
-,TRBD2,TRBJ2-7,14,TRBV6-5,CASSWSGGTSWQYF,TGTGCCAGCAGTTGGAGCGGGGGGACGTCCTGGCAGTACTTC